This T cell receptor beta chain was profiled in a study of CD8 T cells in ankylosing spondylitis. As regards this clonotype: Its antigen is unidentified.

V lost 4 bases to trimming and J lost 8 bases, with 20 bases between them. The germline gives CDR1 MGHRA, CDR2 YSYEKL. The CDR3 consists of 15 residues. Notes on the study in general: As reported, disease-linked clones showed significant enrichment in matched ankylosing spondylitis synovial fluid.

From the 5' RACE reads, TCRdb called clonotypes with MiXCR, one entry per CDR3 protein. The sample gives hundreds of thousands of distinct CDR3 sequences, roughly a third of which show up once; roughly 4.2% is in the top ten. The receptor was derived from a male donor with ankylosing spondylitis or in good health (not recorded which). The chain is built from TRBV4-1 and TRBJ1-2; D possibly corresponds to TRBD1 (5 bases). Material: blood, either unsorted or a sorted T cell fraction (not recorded which). In nucleotides, the CDR3 is TGCGCCAGCAGCCTAGACACAGGCCCTGATGGGGGCTACACCTTC. This gives the protein CASSLDTGPDGGYTF.